The clone carrying this T cell receptor beta chain was counted only a few times. This specimen comes from a study of blood T cell repertoires in COVID-19. Study-level information: T cells, B-cell-depleted T cells, or PBMCs supplied cDNA or gDNA.

Trimming shortened V by 8 bases and J by 4 bases, and 10 bases separated the two germline ends. CDR1 is KGHDR and CDR2 is SFDVKD in the germline V gene. This CDR3 contains 12 residues. Data came from immunoSEQ multiplex PCR; TCRdb stores just in-frame clones and leaves some out. This table has fewer than 350,000 clones, 85% appearing once. Individuals drawn from approximately 26 US areas were about 18 to 95 years old. Participant-given clinical history determined each cohort assignment. It was within 2 weeks before study entry that exposed participants met a COVID-19 case. The origin of this receptor is a woman under 40 who had been exposed to COVID-19. V and J are TRBV24-1 and TRBJ2-5, with TRBD2 as a possible D gene (5 bases). The sequencing sample was made of PBMCs or T cells enriched from blood (not recorded which). The CDR3 protein is CATTDRGETQYF. DNA of the CDR3: TGTGCCACCACAGATCGGGGAGAGACCCAGTACTTC.